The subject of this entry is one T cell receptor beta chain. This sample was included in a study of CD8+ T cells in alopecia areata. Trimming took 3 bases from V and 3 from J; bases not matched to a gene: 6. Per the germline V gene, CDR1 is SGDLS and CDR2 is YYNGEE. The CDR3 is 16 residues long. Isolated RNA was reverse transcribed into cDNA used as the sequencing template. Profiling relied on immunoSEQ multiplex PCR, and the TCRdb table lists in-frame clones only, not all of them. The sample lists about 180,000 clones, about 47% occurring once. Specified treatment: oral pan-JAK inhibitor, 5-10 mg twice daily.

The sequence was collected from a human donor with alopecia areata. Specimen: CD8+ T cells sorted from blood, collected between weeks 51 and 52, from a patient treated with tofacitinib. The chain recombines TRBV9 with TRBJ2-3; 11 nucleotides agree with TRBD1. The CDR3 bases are TGTGCCAGCAGCGAGGGACAGGGGGTAATAACAGATACGCAGTATTTT. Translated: CASSEGQGVITDTQYF.